The clone carrying this T cell receptor beta chain was seen once. The data belong to a study of blood T cell repertoires in COVID-19. Measured with immunoSEQ multiplex PCR; TCRdb has only the in-frame clones, and not every one. The table records about 260,000 clones, 80% to 90% of them present only once. The sequenced material came from peripheral blood. The sequence was collected from a woman between 40 and 50 years old who had recovered from COVID-19.

CDR3 sequence (DNA): TGTGCCAGCAGCCCCACCGGGCAGGGAGGGGAGACCCAGTACTTC. It encodes CASSPTGQGGETQYF. The chain employs TRBV7-9 and TRBJ2-5; TRBD2 aligns across 7 bases. The CDR3 contains 15 residues. After removal of 5 bases from V and 5 bases from J, the junction contained 11 bases not matched to a gene. In germline, CDR1 is SEHNR, CDR2 FQNEAQ (reference sequence).